This passage covers 28 T cell receptor beta chains from one sample sequenced in a study of CD8 T cell repertoires and HIV-1 epitope variants. Libraries were prepared by immunoSEQ multiplex PCR; TCRdb keeps only in-frame clonotypes and omits some of them. This repertoire shows about 5,000 clones, around 60% found once; its top ten account for around 38%. Which antigens these TCRs recognize remains unknown. The sequenced sample was cultured CD8+ T cells derived from PBMCs. Every receptor here comes from a male donor with HIV.

The chain is built from TRBV19 and TRBJ1-4; 9 bases line up with TRBD1. Germline V CDR1 and CDR2: LNHDA, SQIVND (reference sequence). This CDR3 spans 13 amino acids. The trim removed 6 bases at V and 4 bases at J, leaving 0 bases unmatched. The CDR3 DNA sequence: TGTGCCAGTAGGGGACAGGGTAATGAAAAACTGTTTTTT. Protein product: CASRGQGNEKLFF.

This clone was found a few times. V usage is TRBV7-2 and J usage is TRBJ2-3; 16 bases match TRBD2. CDR1 and CDR2 from the germline V gene are SGHTA and FQGNSA. Trimming cost V 3 bases and J 2 bases; bases outside gene matches: 2. The length of the CDR3 is 17 residues. As DNA, the CDR3 is TGTGCCAGCAGCTTGGGACTAGCGGGAGGGCCCACAGATACGCAGTATTTT. Protein product: CASSLGLAGGPTDTQYF.

The chain uses TRBV5-4 and TRBJ2-7; D remains ambiguous. CDR1 is SGHNT, CDR2 YYREEE, per germline (reference sequence). The length of the CDR3 is 14 residues. The V end lost 0 bases, the J end lost 1 base, and 8 bases lay between the germline ends. The CDR3, as DNA: TGTGCCAGCAGCTTGGAATCACTTTCCTACGAGCAGTACTTC. Its protein is CASSLESLSYEQYF. The whole variable domain, remainder taken from reference TRBV5-4 and TRBJ2-7, is ETGVTQSPTHLIKTRGQQVTLRCSSQSGHNTVSWYQQALGQGPQFIFQYYREEENGRGNFPPRFSGLQFPNYSSELNVNALELDDSALYLCASSLESLSYEQYFGPGTRLTVT.

The chain joins TRBV5-4 to TRBJ1-1; D remains ambiguous. Per germline, CDR1 SGHNT and CDR2 YYREEE (reference sequence). The CDR3 loop spans 13 amino acids. Trimming pared 0 bases from V and 6 bases from J, leaving 9 bases between. The CDR3 bases are TGTGCCAGCAGCTTGGCGGGGTTACCTGAAGCTTTCTTT. Translation gives CASSLAGLPEAFF.

The rearrangement links TRBV27 to TRBJ2-1; 10 bases agree with TRBD1. V lost 5 bases and J lost 5; bases outside the gene matches: 18. The CDR3 extends over 19 amino acids. Per germline, CDR1 MNHEY and CDR2 SMNVEV (reference sequence). Here the CDR3 DNA reads TGTGCCAGCAGTGGGGTTGGGACAGGGGCCCTCGGTCTAAACAATGAGCAGTTCTTC. This translates into CASSGVGTGALGLNNEQFF.

V gene TRBV28 combines with J gene TRBJ2-7, with a weak D call TRBD2 (6 bases). The CDR3 covers 16 residues. Germline V gene sequence: CDR1 MDHEN, CDR2 SYDVKM. Deletions cut 6 bases from V and 2 bases from J, with 20 bases between. This CDR3 is CASSLTSGTFAYEQYF. CDR3 DNA: TGTGCCAGCAGCTTAACCTCAGGGACTTTCGCCTACGAGCAGTACTTC.

This rearrangement joins TRBV5-1 to TRBJ2-1, with 7 bases matching TRBD2. Unmatched junction bases numbered 10, after V lost 1 base and J lost 6 bases. Germline V gives CDR1 SGHRS, CDR2 YFSETQ. This CDR3 is built from 16 residues. The CDR3 region has the DNA TGCGCCAGCAGCTTGAGTTCCGCGGGAGTCCGCAATGAGCAGTTCTTC. Its translation: CASSLSSAGVRNEQFF.

The chain has TRBV4-1 and TRBJ1-6; D gene unclear. CDR1 and CDR2 from the germline V gene are MGHRA and YSYEKL. CDR3 length equals 16 residues. V was clipped by 2 bases and J by 8 bases, with 16 bases between them. As DNA, the CDR3 is TGCGCCAGCAGCCAACAGACACTAATTCTTGATTCACCCCTCCACTTT. Residues: CASSQQTLILDSPLHF.

The chain is built from TRBV18 and TRBJ2-5, with D possibly TRBD2 on 6 matching bases. CDR1 KGHSH and CDR2 LQKENI come from the germline V gene. V shed 1 base and J shed 2 bases, with 11 bases lying between them. CDR3 length equals 15 residues. CDR3 DNA: TGTGCCAGCTCACCACAAACCCGGGGGCAAGAGACCCAGTACTTC. This translates into CASSPQTRGQETQYF.

Comment on this clone: Other DNA sequences from this sample encode an identical CDR3 as well. The chain links TRBV7-9 to TRBJ2-7; 10 bases match TRBD1. Trimming at V came to 5 bases and at J to 3 bases, leaving 4 bases not matched to a gene. The CDR3 runs to 14 residues. CDR1 is SEHNR, CDR2 FQNEAQ, per germline (reference sequence). CDR3 nucleotide sequence: TGTGCCAGCAGCGAGACAGGGGGCGTCTACGAGCAGTACTTC. This encodes CASSETGGVYEQYF.

The chain carries TRBV10-3 and TRBJ2-7; TRBD1 matches at 11 bases. Germline-derived CDR1 and CDR2 are ENHRY and SYGVKD. V was clipped by 2 bases and J by 0 bases; unmatched bases: 9. The length of the CDR3 is 18 residues. DNA for the CDR3: TGTGCCATCAGTGAGCCAGGGACAGGGGGAACGAGCTCCTACGAGCAGTACTTC. Amino acid sequence: CAISEPGTGGTSSYEQYF.

The rearrangement uses TRBV4-3 and TRBJ1-2; the D is unclear. CDR1 and CDR2 (germline): LGHNA, YSLEER. V lost 0 bases and J 0 bases, leaving 8 bases between the germline ends. The CDR3 length is 15 residues. CDR3 in DNA: TGCGCCAGCAGCCAAGATCTACTCGCTAACTATGGCTACACCTTC. Protein product: CASSQDLLANYGYTF.

A single count supports this clone. The chain is built from TRBV5-6 and TRBJ2-7; D is unresolved. Trimming stripped 2 bases from V and 1 base from J, with 10 bases between. CDR3 length: 14 amino acids. The germline V gene encodes CDR1 SGHDT and CDR2 YYEEEE. The DNA of the CDR3 is TGTGCCAGCAGCTTTACATCAGGATCCTACGAGCAGTACTTC. It is translated as CASSFTSGSYEQYF.

The chain couples TRBV28 to TRBJ1-3; tentatively, D is TRBD1 (6 bases). The CDR3 is 16 residues long. Germline loops: CDR1 MDHEN, CDR2 SYDVKM. With 6 bases removed from V and 4 bases from J, the gap between germline ends came to 19 bases. The CDR3 DNA is TGTGCCAGCAGGGGACCCGGACAGTTGTCAGGAAACACCATATATTTT. It translates to CASRGPGQLSGNTIYF.

This chain uses TRBV7-6 with TRBJ2-1; D uncertain. The CDR3 is 13 amino acids. Germline V CDR1 and CDR2: SGHVS, FNYEAQ. Trimming cost V 6 bases and J 3 bases, with 9 bases left between them. CDR3 amino acids: CASSSIVYNEQFF. CDR3 coding DNA: TGTGCCAGCAGTTCCATAGTCTACAATGAGCAGTTCTTC.

The genes are TRBV30 and TRBJ1-2; perhaps TRBD1 as D (5 bases). There are 15 residues in the CDR3. V was cut by 1 base and J by 4 bases, with 16 bases left in between. Germline V gene sequence: CDR1 GTSNPN, CDR2 SVGIG (reference sequence). The CDR3 DNA reads as TGTGCCTGGAGTGGACGGGACGCTTGGACCTATGGCTACACCTTC. Translated, it gives CAWSGRDAWTYGYTF.

This sequence joins TRBV5-6 and TRBJ2-3; D uncertain. Germline V gene data show CDR1 as SGHDT and CDR2 as YYEEEE. The ends were cut back, 1 base at V and 1 base at J, with 4 bases in the middle. The CDR3 is made up of 13 amino acids. For the CDR3, the DNA is TGTGCCAGCAGCTTGACAGGCACAGATACGCAGTATTTT. Translation: CASSLTGTDTQYF. Full variable domain (remainder filled in from reference TRBV5-6 and TRBJ2-3): DAGVTQSPTHLIKTRGQQVTLRCSPKSGHDTVSWYQQALGQGPQFIFQYYEEEERQRGNFPDRFSGHQFPNYSSELNVNALLLGDSALYLCASSLTGTDTQYFGPGTRLTVL.

The chain links TRBV18 to TRBJ2-1; 12 bases match TRBD2. Germline assignment: CDR1 KGHSH and CDR2 LQKENI. The CDR3 is 16 amino acids. V trimming: 3 bases; J trimming: 3 bases; junction bases outside the gene matches: 3. The DNA of the CDR3 is TGTGCCAGCTCACCCGGACTAGCGGGAATCTACAATGAGCAGTTCTTC. Translation: CASSPGLAGIYNEQFF.

The DNA of the CDR3 is TGTGCCTGGAGGGTAGACAACTCCTACGAGCAGTACTTC. Translated, it gives CAWRVDNSYEQYF. The V gene is TRBV30, the J gene TRBJ2-7; no clear D. Per the germline V gene, CDR1 is GTSNPN and CDR2 is SVGIG (reference sequence). The V end lost 3 bases, the J end lost 0 bases, and 9 bases lay between the germline ends. This CDR3 is built from 13 residues.

This clone is hyperexpanded within its sample. This rearrangement joins TRBV4-3 to TRBJ2-7; D perhaps matches TRBD2 (6 bases). This CDR3 spans 19 amino acids. The germline gives CDR1 LGHNA, CDR2 YSLEER. The V end lost 0 bases, the J end lost 0 bases, and 21 bases lay between the germline ends. CDR3: CASSQEPGAGALSSYEQYF. In DNA, the CDR3 is TGCGCCAGCAGCCAAGAGCCGGGAGCGGGCGCCCTGAGCTCCTACGAGCAGTACTTC.

This chain connects TRBV5-1 to TRBJ2-7, with D uncertain. With 0 bases removed from V and 4 bases from J, the gap between germline ends came to 11 bases. The CDR3 sequence is 14 residues long. Germline V gene data show CDR1 as SGHRS and CDR2 as YFSETQ. CDR3 residues: CASSLDPNQYEQYF. The CDR3 DNA is TGCGCCAGCAGCTTGGACCCAAATCAATACGAGCAGTACTTC.

The chain carries TRBV6-1 and TRBJ2-7, with 9 nucleotides matching TRBD1. J was trimmed by 6 bases and V by 6 bases; bases with no gene match: 12. Per germline, CDR1 MNHNS and CDR2 SASEGT. The CDR3 contains 15 residues. The CDR3 loop reads CASRLGPQGAAEQYF. The CDR3 DNA reads as TGTGCCAGCAGGCTTGGGCCACAGGGGGCTGCCGAGCAGTACTTC.

The chain couples TRBV5-4 to TRBJ2-7; 7 bases line up with TRBD1. The CDR3 contains 14 residues. The J segment lost 1 base and the V segment lost 0 bases, leaving 1 base of the junction unmatched. The germline V gene encodes CDR1 SGHNT and CDR2 YYREEE (reference sequence). CDR3 sequence: CASSLVDRSYEQYF. CDR3 DNA sequence: TGTGCCAGCAGCTTGGTGGACAGGTCCTACGAGCAGTACTTC.

This clone appeared once. The chain uses TRBV10-3 and TRBJ2-5; D is unresolved. Germline V lookup: CDR1 ENHRY, CDR2 SYGVKD. V dropped 3 bases and J dropped 4 bases, with 18 bases sitting between them. CDR3 length: 16 residues. CDR3 region: CAISEVSLLGRETQYF. The DNA of the CDR3 is TGTGCCATCAGTGAAGTTAGTTTATTGGGTCGAGAGACCCAGTACTTC.

This chain links TRBV13 with TRBJ1-2, with D possibly TRBD1 on 5 matching bases. Germline V gene sequence: CDR1 PRHDT, CDR2 FYEKMQ (reference sequence). The length of the CDR3 is 14 residues. The V end lost 0 bases, the J end lost 4 bases, and 9 bases lay between the germline ends. The CDR3 sequence is CASSLGRGSYGYTF. The CDR3 DNA sequence: TGTGCCAGCAGCTTAGGCCGGGGCTCCTATGGCTACACCTTC. The entire variable domain, with the rest obtained from reference TRBV13 and TRBJ1-2, is as follows: AAGVIQSPRHLIKEKRETATLKCYPIPRHDTVYWYQQGPGQDPQFLISFYEKMQSDKGSIPDRFSAQQFSDYHSELNMSSLELGDSALYFCASSLGRGSYGYTFGSGTRLTVV.

This clone was seen only once. The chain is built from TRBV28 and TRBJ1-5; possible D gene TRBD1, 5 bases. Between the trimmed V and J ends, which lost 5 bases and 3 bases, there was a span of 11 bases. Germline V gene lookup returns CDR1 MDHEN and CDR2 SYDVKM. The CDR3 runs to 14 residues. This chain's CDR3 is CASSLAGYNQPQHF. Here the CDR3 DNA reads TGTGCCAGCAGTCTCGCAGGGTACAATCAGCCCCAGCATTTT.

This clone is termed medium-sized. The chain employs TRBV7-9 and TRBJ2-2; D gene ambiguous. Germline V lookup: CDR1 SEHNR, CDR2 FQNEAQ (reference sequence). Trimming stripped 5 bases from V and 7 bases from J, with 8 bases between. The CDR3 extends over 12 amino acids. CDR3 bases: TGTGCCAGCAGCCTTCAGGACGGGGAGCTGTTTTTT. Translating it yields CASSLQDGELFF. The full variable domain, in which reference TRBV7-9 and TRBJ2-2 provide the parts outside the CDR3, is DTGVSQNPRHKITKRGQNVTFRCDPISEHNRLYWYRQTLGQGPEFLTYFQNEAQLEKSRLLSDRFSAERPKGSFSTLEIQRTEQGDSAMYLCASSLQDGELFFGEGSRLTVL.

CDR3 amino acids: CASSRSQGSYNEQFF. The CDR3 DNA sequence: TGCGCCAGCAGCCGCTCTCAGGGGTCCTACAATGAGCAGTTCTTC. The chain combines TRBV4-1 with TRBJ2-1, with D possibly TRBD1 on 6 matching bases. The CDR3 is 15 amino acids. Germline lookup yields CDR1 MGHRA and CDR2 YSYEKL. Trimming stripped 4 bases from V and 1 base from J, with 11 bases between.